This TCR beta chain was captured by sequencing in a study of beta chain features in type 1 diabetes. Across the whole study: No age, gender or cell yield differences were seen between patients and healthy donors. General observations from the study: In comparison with healthy donors, patients had naive, central memory and Treg TCRB repertoires that appeared more similar. A moderate, significant TCRB CDR3 shortening appeared in type 1 diabetes across four CD4+ subsets.

As regards this clone: What it binds is unknown. It is unclear where the CDR3 begins or ends on the DNA, so no DNA is shown, and the CDR3 is as TCRdb lists it.

The CDR3 spans 17 amino acids, including both terminal residues. Germline CDR1 MDHEN, CDR2 SYDVKM. Reverse transcribing all isolated RNA meant expressed TCRB transcripts were sequenced. This table comes from immunoSEQ multiplex PCR, and its TCRdb copy is limited to in-frame clones, with some not included. The sample comprises under 300,000 clones, roughly 22% of which are singletons, and around 0.03% rests with the top ten. This sequence originates from a woman in her forties with type 1 diabetes. V usage is TRBV28 and J usage is TRBJ1-1. Sequenced material: naive CD4+ T cells from blood. The CDR3 protein is CASSLLRAEGMNTEAFF.